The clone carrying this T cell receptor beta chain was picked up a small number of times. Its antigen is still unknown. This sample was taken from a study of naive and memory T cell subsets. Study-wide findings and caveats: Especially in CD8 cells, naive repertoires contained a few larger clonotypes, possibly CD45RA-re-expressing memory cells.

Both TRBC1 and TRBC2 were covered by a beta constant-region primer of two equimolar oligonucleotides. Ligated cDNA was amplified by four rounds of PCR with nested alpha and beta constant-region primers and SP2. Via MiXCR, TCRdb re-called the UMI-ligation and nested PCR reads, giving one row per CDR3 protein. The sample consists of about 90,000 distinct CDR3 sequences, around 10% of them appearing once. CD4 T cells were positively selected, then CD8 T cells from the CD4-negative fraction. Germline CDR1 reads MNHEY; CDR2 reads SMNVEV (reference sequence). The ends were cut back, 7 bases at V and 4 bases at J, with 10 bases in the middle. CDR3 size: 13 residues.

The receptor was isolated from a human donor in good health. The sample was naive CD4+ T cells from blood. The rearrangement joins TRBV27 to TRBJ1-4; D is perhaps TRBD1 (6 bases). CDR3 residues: CASNRTDNEKLFF. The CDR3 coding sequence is TGTGCCAGCAATCGGACAGATAATGAAAAACTGTTTTTT.